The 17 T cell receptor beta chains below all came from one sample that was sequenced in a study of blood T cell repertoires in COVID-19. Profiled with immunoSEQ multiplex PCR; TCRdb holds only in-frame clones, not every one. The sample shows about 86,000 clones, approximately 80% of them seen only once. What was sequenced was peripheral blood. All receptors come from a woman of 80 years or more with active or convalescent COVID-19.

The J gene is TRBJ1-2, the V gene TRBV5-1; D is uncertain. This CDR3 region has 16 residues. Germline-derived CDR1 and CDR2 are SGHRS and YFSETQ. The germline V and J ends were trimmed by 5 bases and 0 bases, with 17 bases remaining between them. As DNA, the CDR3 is TGCGCCAGCAGTCACTCCGCCCAGGCAACTAACTATGGCTACACCTTC. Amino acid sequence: CASSHSAQATNYGYTF.

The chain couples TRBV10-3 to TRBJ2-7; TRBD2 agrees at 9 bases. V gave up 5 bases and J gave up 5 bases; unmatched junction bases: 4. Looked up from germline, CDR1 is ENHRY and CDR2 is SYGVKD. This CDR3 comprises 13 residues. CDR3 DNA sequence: TGTGCCATCAGTCCTAGCGGGAAAAACGAGCAGTACTTC. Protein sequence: CAISPSGKNEQYF.

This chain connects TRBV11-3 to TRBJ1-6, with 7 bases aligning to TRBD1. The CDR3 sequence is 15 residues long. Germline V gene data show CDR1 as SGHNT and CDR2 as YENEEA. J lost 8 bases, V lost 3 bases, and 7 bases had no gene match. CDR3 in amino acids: CASSFRQGIDSPLHF. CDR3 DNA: TGTGCCAGCAGCTTTCGACAGGGTATTGATTCACCCCTCCACTTT.

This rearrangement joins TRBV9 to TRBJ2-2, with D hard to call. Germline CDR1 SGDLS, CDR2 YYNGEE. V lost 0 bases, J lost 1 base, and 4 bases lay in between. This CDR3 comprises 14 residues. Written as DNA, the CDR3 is TGTGCCAGCAGCGTAGCGAGGAACACCGGGGAGCTGTTTTTT. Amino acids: CASSVARNTGELFF.

The CDR3 sequence: CASSDMTAYEQYF. DNA for the CDR3: TGTGCCAGCAGTGATATGACAGCTTACGAGCAGTACTTC. The chain carries TRBV2 and TRBJ2-7, with D possibly being TRBD1 (5 bases). V was cut by 3 bases and J by 4 bases, with 10 bases left in between. The CDR3 consists of 13 residues. CDR1 is SNHLY and CDR2 is FYNNEI in the germline V gene.

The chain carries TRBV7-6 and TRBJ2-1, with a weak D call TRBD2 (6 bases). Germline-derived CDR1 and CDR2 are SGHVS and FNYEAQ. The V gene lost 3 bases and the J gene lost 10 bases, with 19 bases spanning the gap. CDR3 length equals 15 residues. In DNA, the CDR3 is TGTGCCAGCAGCTTGGGTATTCAGGGAACTAGCGAGCAGTTCTTC. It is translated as CASSLGIQGTSEQFF.

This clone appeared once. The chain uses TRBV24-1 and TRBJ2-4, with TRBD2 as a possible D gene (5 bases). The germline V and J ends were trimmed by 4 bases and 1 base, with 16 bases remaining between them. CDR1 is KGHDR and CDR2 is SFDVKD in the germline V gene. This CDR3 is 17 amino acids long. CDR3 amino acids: CATSDLREQWAKNIQYF. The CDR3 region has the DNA TGTGCCACCAGTGACCTCCGGGAACAGTGGGCCAAAAACATTCAGTACTTC.

The CDR3 loop is CASSDLPLGGTNTEAFF. The DNA of the CDR3 is TGTGCCAGCAGTGACCTTCCGCTGGGAGGGACTAACACTGAAGCTTTCTTT. V gene TRBV6-1 combines with J gene TRBJ1-1; D perhaps matches TRBD1 (5 bases). The CDR3 runs to 17 residues. In germline, CDR1 is MNHNS, CDR2 SASEGT. Trimming cost V 3 bases and J 2 bases, with 19 bases left between them.

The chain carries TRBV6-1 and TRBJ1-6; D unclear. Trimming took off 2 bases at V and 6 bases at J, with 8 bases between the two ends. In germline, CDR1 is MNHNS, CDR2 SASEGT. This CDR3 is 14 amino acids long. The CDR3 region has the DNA TGTGCCAGCAGTGAAAGGCACAGTAATTCACCCCTCCACTTT. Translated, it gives CASSERHSNSPLHF.

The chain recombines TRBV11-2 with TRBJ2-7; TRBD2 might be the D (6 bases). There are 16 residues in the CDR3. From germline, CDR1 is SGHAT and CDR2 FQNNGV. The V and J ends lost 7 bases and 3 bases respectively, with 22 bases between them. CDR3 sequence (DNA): TGTGCCAGCACCGAAAAGGCTAGCGAGGGGTACTACGAGCAGTACTTC. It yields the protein CASTEKASEGYYEQYF.

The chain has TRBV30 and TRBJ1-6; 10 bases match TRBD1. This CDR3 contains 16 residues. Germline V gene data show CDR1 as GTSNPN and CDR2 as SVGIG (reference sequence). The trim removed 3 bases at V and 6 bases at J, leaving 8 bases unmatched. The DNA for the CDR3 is TGTGCCTGGAGCCGATTTAGGGACAGGGGTAATTCACCCCTCCACTTT. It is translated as CAWSRFRDRGNSPLHF.

The CDR3 DNA reads as TGTGCCAGCAGCTTAGCAGGGACAGATTACAATGAGCAGTTCTTC. The encoded protein is CASSLAGTDYNEQFF. The J gene is TRBJ2-1, the V gene TRBV7-2; 7 positions agree with TRBD1. This CDR3 is built from 15 residues. Trimming at V came to 0 bases and at J to 4 bases, leaving 3 bases not matched to a gene. Germline V gene data show CDR1 as SGHTA and CDR2 as FQGNSA.

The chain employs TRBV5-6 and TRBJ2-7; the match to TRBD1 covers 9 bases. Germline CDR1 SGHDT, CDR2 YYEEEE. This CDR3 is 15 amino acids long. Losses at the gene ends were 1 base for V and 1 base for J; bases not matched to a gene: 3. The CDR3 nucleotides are TGTGCCAGCAGCTTGCGGGACAGGGTGTCCTACGAGCAGTACTTC. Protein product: CASSLRDRVSYEQYF. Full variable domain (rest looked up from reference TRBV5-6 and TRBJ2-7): DAGVTQSPTHLIKTRGQQVTLRCSPKSGHDTVSWYQQALGQGPQFIFQYYEEEERQRGNFPDRFSGHQFPNYSSELNVNALLLGDSALYLCASSLRDRVSYEQYFGPGTRLTVT.

The CDR3 sequence: CASSPQEEVWTEAFF. CDR3 DNA: TGTGCCAGCTCACCTCAGGAGGAGGTGTGGACTGAAGCTTTCTTT. The chain links TRBV18 to TRBJ1-1; D is unclear. The germline V gene encodes CDR1 KGHSH and CDR2 LQKENI. Trimming pared 3 bases from V and 5 bases from J, leaving 16 bases between. This CDR3 is built from 15 residues.

DNA of the CDR3: TGTGCCAGCTCACGCGACGTGACAGGGCACGGGGAGCTGTTTTTT. It encodes CASSRDVTGHGELFF. This rearrangement joins TRBV18 to TRBJ2-2, with 7 positions matching TRBD1. Trimming removed 4 bases from V and 7 bases from J; junction bases left unmatched: 9. In germline, CDR1 is KGHSH, CDR2 LQKENI. This CDR3 has 15 residues.

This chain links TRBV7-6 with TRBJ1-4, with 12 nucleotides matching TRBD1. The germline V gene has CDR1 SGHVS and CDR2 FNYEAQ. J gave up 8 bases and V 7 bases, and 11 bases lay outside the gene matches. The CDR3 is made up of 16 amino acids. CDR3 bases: TGTGCCAGCACCGCGGGACAGGGGGCGATGGGAGAAAAACTGTTTTTT. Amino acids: CASTAGQGAMGEKLFF. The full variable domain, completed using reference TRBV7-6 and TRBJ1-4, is GAGVSQSPRYKVTKRGQDVALRCDPISGHVSLYWYRQALGQGPEFLTYFNYEAQQDKSGLPNDRFSAERPEGSISTLTIQRTEQRDSAMYRCASTAGQGAMGEKLFFGSGTQLSVL.

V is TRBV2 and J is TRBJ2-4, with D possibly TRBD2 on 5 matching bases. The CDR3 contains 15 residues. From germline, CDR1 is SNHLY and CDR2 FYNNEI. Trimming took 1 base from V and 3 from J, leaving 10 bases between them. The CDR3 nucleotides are TGTGCCAGCAGTGAAGGAGGGATTGGCAAAAACATTCAGTACTTC. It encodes CASSEGGIGKNIQYF. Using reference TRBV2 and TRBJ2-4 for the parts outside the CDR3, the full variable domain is EPEVTQTPSHQVTQMGQEVILRCVPISNHLYFYWYRQILGQKVEFLVSFYNNEISEKSEIFDDQFSVERPDGSNFTLKIRSTKLEDSAMYFCASSEGGIGKNIQYFGAGTRLSVL.